What follows is one T cell receptor (beta chain) and its context. The antigen is unknown. This sample was taken from a study of T-cell reconstitution after alpha-beta-depleted transplantation in children. Study-wide findings and caveats: In patients about two months after transplant, alpha-beta T cells reportedly arose from several hundred expanded graft clones. The main origin of T-cell counts and diversity one year after transplant was newly produced T cells. Some patients showed high day-60 TCRbeta diversity, which derived from surviving recipient T cells and thymic progenitors.

Unique molecular identifiers were incorporated when the TCRbeta library was constructed. TCRdb analysed the PCR reads with MiXCR anew, one entry per CDR3 protein. The top ten hold around 4.8% of the sample, which has hundreds of thousands of distinct CDR3 sequences, 20% to 30% seen once. The V end lost 2 bases, the J end lost 0 bases, and 14 bases lay between the germline ends. This CDR3 contains 18 residues. Sequenced here: PBMCs, mostly from graft donor cells, sampled 360 days after TCRalphabeta/CD19-depleted stem cell transplant. The TCR sequence derives from a female patient aged 2-9 years who had a stem cell transplant for congenital amegakaryocytic thrombocytopenia, so the T cells may come from the graft donor. The chain employs TRBV12-3 or TRBV12-4 and TRBJ2-6; D call uncertain. As DNA, the CDR3 is TGTGCCAGCAGTTTATTGATCCGGTGGAACTCTGGGGCCAACGTCCTGACTTTC. As protein: CASSLLIRWNSGANVLTF.